These 19 T cell receptor beta chains were sequenced from one sample in a study of technical replicates of blood from several donors. Assay used: immunoSEQ multiplex PCR; TCRdb lists only in-frame clones, some missing. The sample has roughly 70,000 clones; 90% to 95% are singletons. The sequencing input was T cells isolated from PBMCs. The origin of the receptors is a human donor in good health.

On this clone itself: The junction shows a germline mismatch at one end, possibly a read error. J is TRBJ2-2 and V is TRBV9, with D maybe TRBD2 (6 bases). The CDR3 consists of 14 residues. Germline lookup yields CDR1 SGDLS and CDR2 YYNGEE. This CDR3 reads CVSRPSEVTGELFF. CDR3 sequence (DNA): TGTGTCAGCAGACCTAGCGAAGTCACCGGGGAGCTGTTTTTT.

This clone was seen only once. The rearrangement joins TRBV27 to TRBJ1-2, with D perhaps matching TRBD1 (5 bases). Germline CDR1 is MNHEY and CDR2 is SMNVEV (reference sequence). Trimming took off 2 bases at V and 8 bases at J, with 12 bases between the two ends. The CDR3 is 13 amino acids. CDR3 coding DNA: TGTGCCAGCAGTTTAGTAGGGGTGGGGGGCTACACCTTC. Amino acids: CASSLVGVGGYTF.

The rearrangement uses TRBV15 and TRBJ1-4; TRBD1 is a possible D gene (5 bases). Germline V CDR1 and CDR2: LNHNV, YYDKDF (reference sequence). This CDR3 comprises 15 residues. The V end was cut by 0 bases, the J end by 7 bases, with 12 bases between. The CDR3: CATSRDGAQGEKLFF. DNA of the CDR3: TGTGCCACCAGCAGAGATGGGGCGCAGGGTGAAAAACTGTTTTTT.

This rearrangement joins TRBV5-1 to TRBJ2-7; no clear D gene. Germline V gives CDR1 SGHRS, CDR2 YFSETQ. This CDR3 region has 14 residues. With 0 bases removed from V and 2 bases from J, the gap between germline ends came to 9 bases. In DNA form, the CDR3 reads TGCGCCAGCAGCTTGGCCCAGTTAACCTACGAGCAGTACTTC. It yields the protein CASSLAQLTYEQYF.

V and J are TRBV7-8 and TRBJ2-1, with TRBD2 identical over 10 bases. CDR1 SGHVS and CDR2 FQNEAQ come from the germline V gene. The CDR3 has 15 amino acids. Trimming took 1 base from V and 9 from J; bases not matched to a gene: 6. The CDR3 loop reads CASSLGLAGDSEQFF. For the CDR3, the DNA is TGTGCCAGCAGCTTAGGGCTAGCGGGAGACAGTGAGCAGTTCTTC.

The V gene is TRBV10-3, the J gene TRBJ2-3, with TRBD2 matching 8 bases. The CDR3 runs to 18 residues. Germline V lookup: CDR1 ENHRY, CDR2 SYGVKD. After removal of 0 bases from V and 5 bases from J, the junction contained 13 bases not matched to a gene. CDR3 bases: TGTGCCATCAGTGAGTCGAAGGTCGGGGCTAGCGGGCAAGATACGCAGTATTTT. Its protein product is CAISESKVGASGQDTQYF.

The rearrangement uses TRBV4-1 and TRBJ2-7, with 11 bases identical to TRBD2. The CDR3 consists of 17 residues. The V and J ends lost 4 bases and 4 bases, in that order; junction bases with no gene match: 12. Germline values: CDR1 MGHRA, CDR2 YSYEKL. The CDR3 sequence: CASSLLPPGLAEYEQYF. DNA for the CDR3: TGCGCCAGCAGCCTCCTTCCACCGGGACTAGCGGAATACGAGCAGTACTTC.

The CDR3 nucleotides read TGCGCCAGCAGCCAAGCAGGCTCGGAGGCGGGAGGGATACTCAGCACAGATACGCAGTATTTT. Amino acid sequence: CASSQAGSEAGGILSTDTQYF. This chain connects TRBV4-1 to TRBJ2-3, with 9 bases aligning to TRBD2. The V segment lost 1 base and the J segment 0 bases; nucleotides outside the gene matches: 17. This CDR3 has 21 residues. Per the germline V gene, CDR1 is MGHRA and CDR2 is YSYEKL.

The V gene is TRBV2, the J gene TRBJ2-1; D uncertain. Germline-derived CDR1 and CDR2 are SNHLY and FYNNEI. This CDR3 comprises 11 residues. With 4 bases removed from V and 9 bases from J, the gap between germline ends came to 7 bases. CDR3 nucleotide sequence: TGTGCCAGCAGTGGGGCAGGTGAGCAGTTCTTC. Translating it yields CASSGAGEQFF.

V gene TRBV7-9 combines with J gene TRBJ2-3; 11 positions agree with TRBD2. CDR3 length: 14 residues. V gave up 4 bases and J gave up 6 bases; unmatched junction bases: 3. From germline, CDR1 is SEHNR and CDR2 FQNEAQ (reference sequence). The CDR3 spells CASSSLAGVDTQYF. The CDR3 DNA follows: TGTGCCAGCAGCTCACTAGCGGGAGTGGATACGCAGTATTTT.

The CDR3 sequence is CASSSDGLTNTGELFF. The CDR3 region has the DNA TGTGCCAGCAGCTCGGACGGACTAACGAACACCGGGGAGCTGTTTTTT. The V and J genes are TRBV5-6 and TRBJ2-2, with D tentatively TRBD2 (6 bases). The CDR3 totals 16 residues. Deletions cut 3 bases from V and 0 bases from J, with 12 bases between. The V gene's germline CDR1 is SGHDT and CDR2 YYEEEE.

The V gene is TRBV6-6, the J gene TRBJ1-5; 11 nucleotides align to TRBD1. Germline V gives CDR1 MNHNY, CDR2 SVGAGI (reference sequence). After removal of 9 bases from V and 6 bases from J, the junction contained 10 bases not matched to a gene. The CDR3 consists of 15 residues. This CDR3 reads CASCLGQGASQPQHF. DNA of the CDR3: TGTGCCAGTTGCCTAGGACAGGGGGCGAGTCAGCCCCAGCATTTT.

The rearrangement links TRBV29-1 to TRBJ1-2; 8 nucleotides align to TRBD1. The CDR3 has 13 residues. CDR1 is SQVTM, CDR2 ANQGSEA, per germline. V trimming: 6 bases; J trimming: 6 bases; junction bases outside the gene matches: 9. In DNA, the CDR3 is TGCAGCGTCGGACAGGGTTTACGTAATGGCTACACCTTC. Translated, it gives CSVGQGLRNGYTF.

In this sample, this clone turned up once. The chain is built from TRBV4-3 and TRBJ1-1; unclear D gene. Germline lookup yields CDR1 LGHNA and CDR2 YSLEER. The CDR3 has 14 residues. Trimming pared 0 bases from V and 6 bases from J, leaving 11 bases between. Here the CDR3 DNA reads TGCGCCAGCAGCCAAGATGAGGGTTTTGCTGAAGCTTTCTTT. Amino acid sequence: CASSQDEGFAEAFF.

CDR3 amino acids: CATRIYGADTQYF. As DNA, the CDR3 is TGTGCCACCAGGATTTACGGGGCAGATACGCAGTATTTT. The gene calls are TRBV15 and TRBJ2-3; a possible D gene is TRBD2 (5 bases). Trimming took off 6 bases at V and 4 bases at J, with 11 bases between the two ends. The CDR3 loop spans 13 amino acids. Germline V gene sequence: CDR1 LNHNV, CDR2 YYDKDF (reference sequence).

The genes are TRBV11-3 and TRBJ2-7; 8 positions agree with TRBD2. The CDR3 runs 15 residues. J lost 5 bases, V lost 9 bases, and 15 bases had no gene match. From germline, CDR1 is SGHNT and CDR2 YENEEA. The CDR3 is CASTGLAGRRNEQYF. The CDR3 bases are TGTGCCAGTACCGGTTTAGCGGGACGGAGGAACGAGCAGTACTTC.

This clone was recorded only once. The rearrangement uses TRBV7-9 and TRBJ2-5; D is possibly TRBD2 (6 bases). Germline V gene lookup returns CDR1 SEHNR and CDR2 FQNEAQ (reference sequence). With 5 bases removed from V and 3 bases from J, the gap between germline ends came to 10 bases. The length of the CDR3 is 13 residues. The CDR3 loop is CASSTREKETQYF. CDR3 bases: TGTGCCAGCAGCACCCGGGAGAAAGAGACCCAGTACTTC.

This chain joins TRBV5-6 and TRBJ1-5, with 9 bases fitting TRBD1. J gave up 3 bases and V 4 bases, and 2 bases lay outside the gene matches. There are 14 residues in the CDR3. Germline loops: CDR1 SGHDT, CDR2 YYEEEE. The CDR3 spells CASSRTGDNQPQHF. The CDR3 DNA follows: TGTGCCAGCAGCCGGACAGGGGACAATCAGCCCCAGCATTTT.

The genes are TRBV29-1 and TRBJ2-2; TRBD1 matches at 10 bases. The J segment lost 5 bases and the V segment lost 8 bases, leaving 11 bases of the junction unmatched. CDR1 is SQVTM and CDR2 is ANQGSEA in the germline V gene. This CDR3 has 15 amino acids. The CDR3 DNA reads TGCAGCACTGGGGACCGACAGGGGGCGACCGGGGAGCTGTTTTTT. Translated: CSTGDRQGATGELFF.